This T cell receptor (beta chain) was captured by sequencing in a study of technical replicates of blood from a handful of donors. The CDR3 has 14 amino acids. Germline V gives CDR1 SGHAT, CDR2 FQNNGV. The V segment lost 1 base and the J segment 6 bases; nucleotides outside the gene matches: 5. Here immunoSEQ multiplex PCR was the method, and the copy in TCRdb shows in-frame clones only, minus some. This table holds tens of thousands of clones, approximately 86% found once. Material for sequencing was PBMCs. The chain joins TRBV11-2 to TRBJ1-2, with 7 bases fitting TRBD1. The TCR originated in a human donor in good health. Some clones in this sample may be carry-over from other donors' samples. The CDR3 DNA reads TGTGCCAGCAGCTTAGGACAGGGAGTTCATGGCTACACCTTC. Its protein product is CASSLGQGVHGYTF.